This is a list of T cell receptor beta chains from one sample in a study of cytomegalovirus exposure and HLA in healthy donors. Method: immunoSEQ multiplex PCR; TCRdb's copy keeps in-frame clones and lacks some. The table lists 60,000 to 65,000 clones, more than 70% of them singletons, with under 30% in the top ten. Sequenced input: PBMCs. The receptors stem from a middle-aged woman in good health and CMV-seropositive. CDR3s include the opening cysteine and the closing phenylalanine or tryptophan. The order of the fields is CDR3 protein, CDR3 DNA, D gene, clone size, V gene, CDR3 length, J gene. The D gene is left open where the match is weak. Some rows have no size entry. The others give once, few or many, or a class for an expanded clone.

CASSSLAGGVDTQYF,TGTGCCAGCAGTTCCCTAGCGGGGGGTGTAGATACGCAGTATTTT,TRBD2,.,TRBV6-5,15,TRBJ2-3
CASRGLAGSEEFF,TGTGCCAGCAGGGGTCTAGCGGGGTCCGAGGAGTTCTTC,TRBD2,.,TRBV6-1,13,TRBJ2-1
CSVRQYNEQFF,TGCAGCGTGAGGCAGTACAATGAGCAGTTCTTC,.,.,TRBV29-1,11,TRBJ2-1
CASSLNEQYF,TGCGCCAGCAGCTTGAACGAGCAGTACTTC,.,.,TRBV5-1,10,TRBJ2-7
CASSPGPDDEKLFF,TGTGCCAGCAGCCCGGGTCCAGACGATGAAAAACTGTTTTTT,.,.,TRBV5-4,14,TRBJ1-4
CASSRGTGDQPQHF,TGTGCCAGCAGCCGAGGGACAGGGGATCAGCCCCAGCATTTT,TRBD1,.,TRBV7-8,14,TRBJ1-5
CSSSLIHEPQHF,TGTTCCAGCAGCTTAATACACGAGCCCCAGCATTTT,.,.,TRBV7-9,12,TRBJ1-5
CASSLQQTGGYEQYF,TGTGCCAGCAGCTTACAACAGACAGGGGGCTACGAGCAGTACTTC,TRBD1,.,TRBV11-2,15,TRBJ2-7
CASNLAGGREQYF,TGTGCCAGCAACCTAGCGGGGGGGCGCGAGCAGTACTTC,TRBD2,few,TRBV7-2,13,TRBJ2-7
CASSEGTSAVTDTQYF,TGTGCCAGCAGCGAAGGGACTAGCGCTGTCACAGATACGCAGTATTTT,TRBD2,.,TRBV9,16,TRBJ2-3
CASSWGLAGGPYEQFF,TGTGCCAGCAGCTGGGGACTAGCGGGGGGGCCGTATGAGCAGTTCTTC,TRBD2,.,TRBV7-3,16,TRBJ2-1
CSVEDLAGPENIQYF,TGCAGCGTTGAAGATCTAGCGGGTCCGGAAAACATTCAGTACTTC,TRBD2,.,TRBV29-1,15,TRBJ2-4
CASSPRTGGAGSANEQFF,TGTGCCAGCAGTCCCAGGACAGGGGGCGCGGGCTCAGCGAATGAGCAGTTCTTC,TRBD1,once,TRBV7-2,18,TRBJ2-1
CASGRASVYNEQFF,TGTGCCAGCGGCAGGGCTAGCGTATACAATGAGCAGTTCTTC,.,few,TRBV7-6,14,TRBJ2-1
CASSPPLGGALHGNTIYF,TGTGCCAGCTCACCCCCGCTTGGGGGCGCCCTACACGGAAACACCATATATTTT,.,.,TRBV18,18,TRBJ1-3
CASSKNMNTEAFF,TGTGCCAGCAGCAAAAACATGAACACTGAAGCTTTCTTT,.,.,TRBV5-6,13,TRBJ1-1
CASSRGQGRSTEAFF,TGCGCCAGCAGCCGAGGACAGGGTAGGAGCACTGAAGCTTTCTTT,TRBD1,.,TRBV4-3,15,TRBJ1-1
CASSQVLAGPYEQYF,TGCGCCAGCAGCCAAGTCCTAGCGGGGCCATACGAGCAGTACTTC,TRBD2,.,TRBV4-1,15,TRBJ2-7
CASSLAELRLREYEQYF,TGTGCCAGCAGCTTAGCTGAATTAAGGCTAAGGGAGTACGAGCAGTACTTC,.,.,TRBV5-6,17,TRBJ2-7
CASSFGQLYEQYF,TGTGCCAGCAGCTTCGGACAGCTCTACGAGCAGTACTTC,.,.,TRBV13,13,TRBJ2-7
CSGRDSSDGELFF,TGCAGCGGCCGGGACTCCTCGGACGGGGAGCTGTTTTTT,.,.,TRBV29-1,13,TRBJ2-2
CASRTANQPQHF,TGTGCCAGCCGGACAGCGAATCAGCCCCAGCATTTT,.,.,TRBV2,12,TRBJ1-5
CASKPGRGGYTF,TGTGCCAGCAAACCAGGGAGGGGTGGCTACACCTTC,.,.,TRBV27,12,TRBJ1-2
CASTGTSYGYTF,TGTGCCAGCACAGGGACAAGCTATGGCTACACCTTC,.,.,TRBV6-1,12,TRBJ1-2
CSVGGFYGYTF,TGCAGCGTGGGGGGTTTCTATGGCTACACCTTC,.,.,TRBV29-1,11,TRBJ1-2
CASSFGSGGANEQFF,TGCGCCAGCAGCTTTGGGAGCGGGGGGGCCAATGAGCAGTTCTTC,TRBD2,once,TRBV5-1,15,TRBJ2-1
CASSQERGDRGYSNQPQHF,TGCGCCAGCAGCCAAGAAAGGGGCGACAGGGGATATAGCAATCAGCCCCAGCATTTT,TRBD1,.,TRBV4-1,19,TRBJ1-5
CASRGGERNQPQHF,TGTGCCAGCAGGGGAGGGGAGCGGAATCAGCCCCAGCATTTT,.,.,TRBV6-6,14,TRBJ1-5